A single sample is the source of the 18 T cell receptor beta chains below, sequenced in a study of shared clonotypes between healthy human individuals. Libraries were prepared by immunoSEQ multiplex PCR; TCRdb keeps only in-frame clonotypes and omits some of them. The sample consists of about a million clones, about 70% of them appearing once. The sequenced sample consisted of memory CD4+ T cells sorted from blood. Subset: CD45RA-negative fraction. These receptors were taken from a man aged 18-30 years in good health.

V usage is TRBV7-2 and J usage is TRBJ1-1; TRBD1 matches at 8 bases. In germline, CDR1 is SGHTA, CDR2 FQGNSA. The CDR3 contains 13 residues. Unmatched junction bases numbered 7, after V lost 5 bases and J lost 8 bases. The CDR3 DNA is TGTGCCAGCAGCCCCACCCGGGACAGGGAAGCTTTCTTT. It codes for CASSPTRDREAFF.

This rearrangement joins TRBV7-6 to TRBJ2-7, with D possibly matching TRBD1 (5 bases). Trimming removed 6 bases from V and 2 bases from J, with 23 bases in between. CDR1 is SGHVS, CDR2 FNYEAQ, per germline. This CDR3 has 17 amino acids. CDR3 loop: CASSNPIGVGATYEQYF. The CDR3 bases are TGTGCCAGCAGTAACCCAATAGGGGTAGGGGCAACCTACGAGCAGTACTTC.

This clone was counted between two and nine times. The chain combines TRBV20-1 with TRBJ2-7; possible D gene TRBD1, 6 bases. This CDR3 region has 11 residues. In germline, CDR1 is DFQATT, CDR2 SNEGSKA (reference sequence). Between the trimmed V and J ends, which lost 0 bases and 12 bases, there was a span of 12 bases. This CDR3 reads CSAREGTYMYF. Written as DNA, the CDR3 is TGCAGTGCTAGAGAGGGGACATATATGTACTTC.

This clone has a handful of counts. The chain employs TRBV2 and TRBJ1-3; TRBD1 matches 7 bases. CDR3 length: 17 amino acids. With V trimmed by 3 bases and J by 2 bases, 10 bases remained unmatched. Germline V gene data show CDR1 as SNHLY and CDR2 as FYNNEI. The CDR3 loop is CASSEQGGPGAGNTIYF. In nucleotides, the CDR3 is TGTGCCAGCAGTGAGCAGGGGGGTCCGGGTGCTGGAAACACCATATATTTT.

This sequence joins TRBV10-1 and TRBJ2-2; D may be TRBD2 (6 bases). The CDR3 is 16 residues long. V was pared by 2 bases and J by 6 bases, with 16 bases between. Germline V lookup: CDR1 WNHNN, CDR2 SYGVQD (reference sequence). This CDR3 is CASSENAGFSAGELFF. Here the CDR3 DNA reads TGCGCCAGCAGTGAGAACGCGGGGTTTTCTGCCGGGGAGCTGTTTTTT.

The V gene is TRBV19, the J gene TRBJ2-7; D may be TRBD1 or TRBD2 (5 bases each). CDR3 length: 16 residues. The V gene's germline CDR1 is LNHDA and CDR2 SQIVND (reference sequence). The V and J ends lost 7 bases and 0 bases respectively, with 19 bases between them. The CDR3 loop is CASMESARGVSYEQYF. The CDR3 DNA reads as TGTGCCAGTATGGAGTCGGCTAGAGGGGTCTCCTACGAGCAGTACTTC.

The V gene is TRBV5-1, the J gene TRBJ1-3; D may be TRBD1 (5 bases). Trimming shortened V by 4 bases and J by 1 base, and 24 bases separated the two germline ends. This CDR3 spans 19 amino acids. Germline V gene sequence: CDR1 SGHRS, CDR2 YFSETQ. The CDR3: CASSLMGTAAGGSGNTIYF. In DNA, the CDR3 is TGCGCCAGCAGCCTGATGGGGACGGCTGCGGGTGGTTCTGGAAACACCATATATTTT.

This sequence joins TRBV18 and TRBJ2-2; D may match TRBD1 or TRBD2 (5 bases each). Trimming pared 0 bases from V and 6 bases from J, leaving 14 bases between. The CDR3 extends over 16 amino acids. Looked up from germline, CDR1 is KGHSH and CDR2 is LQKENI. This CDR3 is CASSPPTGQVAGELFF. Written as DNA, the CDR3 is TGTGCCAGCTCACCACCTACGGGGCAAGTCGCCGGGGAGCTGTTTTTT.

This chain links TRBV11-2 with TRBJ1-3; no firm D call. The CDR3 has 13 residues. The germline CDR1 and CDR2 sequences are SGHAT and FQNNGV. Trimming removed 6 bases at V and 1 base at J, with 7 bases between. CDR3 amino acids: CASSPLSGNTIYF. CDR3 DNA sequence: TGTGCCAGCAGTCCCCTTTCTGGAAACACCATATATTTT.

The gene calls are TRBV5-4 and TRBJ2-3; D gene uncertain. The germline V gene encodes CDR1 SGHNT and CDR2 YYREEE (reference sequence). V lost 3 bases and J lost 3, with 17 bases in between. The CDR3 sequence is 16 residues long. CDR3 DNA sequence: TGTGCCAGCAGCTCAAACCACGCAGTAGGGACAGATACGCAGTATTTT. The encoded protein is CASSSNHAVGTDTQYF.

The J gene is TRBJ2-7, the V gene TRBV6-6; 9 positions agree with TRBD2. Germline V lookup: CDR1 MNHNY, CDR2 SVGAGI (reference sequence). V lost 6 bases, J lost 2 bases, and 8 bases stayed unmatched. This CDR3 is 15 amino acids long. The CDR3 DNA is TGTGCCAGCAGGGTGACGGCGGGAGGGACCTACGAGCAGTACTTC. This codes for CASRVTAGGTYEQYF.

V gene TRBV28 combines with J gene TRBJ1-2; TRBD1 might be the D (6 bases). Per germline, CDR1 MDHEN and CDR2 SYDVKM. The CDR3 contains 12 residues. The ends were cut back, 10 bases at V and 7 bases at J, with 16 bases in the middle. This CDR3 is CATKWGRGGYTF. The CDR3 DNA reads as TGTGCCACCAAATGGGGGCGGGGTGGCTACACCTTC.

This chain uses TRBV5-1 with TRBJ2-7; D uncertain. This CDR3 is 15 amino acids long. V lost 0 bases and J 5 bases, leaving 15 bases between the germline ends. The germline V gene has CDR1 SGHRS and CDR2 YFSETQ. The CDR3 region is CASSLAGRAVDEQYF. DNA for the CDR3: TGCGCCAGCAGCTTGGCGGGTCGCGCCGTGGACGAGCAGTACTTC.

This sequence joins TRBV6-5 and TRBJ1-4, with unresolved D. The germline gives CDR1 MNHEY, CDR2 SVGAGI. V was pared by 8 bases and J by 4 bases, with 11 bases between. The CDR3 is made up of 13 amino acids. CDR3 DNA: TGTGCCAGCCGCGCAGGATTTAATGAAAAACTGTTTTTT. Translating gives CASRAGFNEKLFF.

This clone appeared once. This chain joins TRBV29-1 and TRBJ1-1, with D perhaps matching TRBD1 (6 bases). Germline CDR1 SQVTM, CDR2 ANQGSEA. The CDR3 is made up of 11 amino acids. The V gene lost 4 bases and the J gene lost 9 bases, with 12 bases spanning the gap. CDR3 loop: CSVVQGFKAFF. CDR3 nucleotides: TGCAGCGTTGTACAGGGTTTTAAAGCTTTCTTT. The full variable domain, completed using reference TRBV29-1 and TRBJ1-1, is SAVISQKPSRDICQRGTSLTIQCQVDSQVTMMFWYRQQPGQSLTLIATANQGSEATYESGFVIDKFPISRPNLTFSTLTVSNMSPEDSSIYLCSVVQGFKAFFGQGTRLTVV.

This clone was seen a handful of times. This chain connects TRBV2 to TRBJ1-2; unclear D gene. The CDR3 contains 13 residues. The ends were cut back, 8 bases at V and 2 bases at J, with 12 bases in the middle. Germline assignment: CDR1 SNHLY and CDR2 FYNNEI. CDR3 protein: CASGEVPNYGYTF. The DNA for the CDR3 is TGTGCCAGCGGGGAAGTACCGAACTATGGCTACACCTTC. Looking up the rest from reference TRBV2 and TRBJ1-2 gives the full variable domain: EPEVTQTPSHQVTQMGQEVILRCVPISNHLYFYWYRQILGQKVEFLVSFYNNEISEKSEIFDDQFSVERPDGSNFTLKIRSTKLEDSAMYFCASGEVPNYGYTFGSGTRLTVV.

The J gene is TRBJ2-7, the V gene TRBV2; D is possibly TRBD2 (5 bases). The V and J ends lost 5 bases and 3 bases respectively, with 8 bases between them. Germline V gene data show CDR1 as SNHLY and CDR2 as FYNNEI. This CDR3 comprises 12 residues. CDR3 sequence (DNA): TGTGCCAGCAGTATCGGGATCTACGAGCAGTACTTC. This sequence encodes CASSIGIYEQYF.

In this sample, this clone turned up a few times. The chain uses TRBV7-8 and TRBJ1-4, with 8 bases lining up with TRBD1. The length of the CDR3 is 21 residues. Germline CDR1 is SGHVS and CDR2 is FQNEAQ. Unmatched junction bases numbered 21, after V lost 4 bases and J lost 2 bases. The CDR3 loop reads CASSSSSRQGATRLTNEKLFF. The CDR3, as DNA: TGTGCCAGCAGCTCGTCATCGAGGCAGGGGGCAACCCGTCTGACTAATGAAAAACTGTTTTTT.